The clone carrying this T cell receptor beta chain showed up just a few times. V was clipped by 4 bases and J by 5 bases; unmatched bases: 5. Germline lookup yields CDR1 SNHLY and CDR2 FYNNEI. The CDR3 totals 15 residues. Memory CD4+ T cells were sorted as CD4+CD45RO+CD25- cells. TCRdb analysed the 5' RACE reads with MiXCR anew, one entry per CDR3 protein. The table records under 65,000 distinct CDR3 sequences, 25% to 35% of them present only once. Sequenced: tumor-infiltrating memory CD4+ T cells sorted from the breast tumor. The subset was: memory CD4+ T cells, CD4+CD45RO+CD25-. The TCR sequence derives from a female donor with breast cancer. The chain uses TRBV2 and TRBJ2-3; TRBD2 agrees at 11 bases. CDR3 sequence (DNA): TGTGCCAGCAGTGTACTAGCGGGAGTTGTAGATACGCAGTATTTT. Translation gives CASSVLAGVVDTQYF.